Below, 4 T cell receptor beta chains from the same sample are listed, as sequenced in a study of neurological immune-mediated disorders. TCRdb re-called the 5' RACE reads through MiXCR, storing one row per CDR3 protein. Of tens of thousands of distinct CDR3 sequences detected, 5.2% appear once; the ten largest clones hold roughly 7%. Sequenced material: PBMCs. The receptors here all came from a man aged 18 to 29 with multiple sclerosis.

The rearrangement uses TRBV20-1 and TRBJ2-7, with TRBD2 identical over 8 bases. Germline CDR1 DFQATT, CDR2 SNEGSKA (reference sequence). CDR3 length: 16 amino acids. With 0 bases clipped from V and 3 bases from J, the junction kept 10 bases outside the gene matches. CDR3 sequence reads: CSARESGTRGSYEQYF. In DNA form, the CDR3 reads TGCAGTGCTAGAGAATCCGGGACTAGAGGGAGCTACGAGCAGTACTTC.

This clonotype came up a few times. A clone one base away is much larger, so this may be a read error. The chain combines TRBV27 with TRBJ2-3; D remains ambiguous. The CDR3 covers 14 residues. V was cut by 1 base and J by 6 bases, with 11 bases left in between. The germline CDR1 and CDR2 sequences are MNHEY and SMNVEV (reference sequence). The CDR3 DNA sequence: TGTGCCAGCAGTTTATATCTCATGGCTGATACGCAGTATTTT. Translated: CASSLYLMADTQYF.

This clonotype has more than one count but fewer than ten. The junction and the germline gene differ at one end; a read error may be behind it. This chain links TRBV3-1 with TRBJ1-5; D unresolved. Germline V gene data show CDR1 as LGHDT and CDR2 as YNNKEL (reference sequence). The CDR3 consists of 14 residues. This CDR3 reads CASSQVHSNQPQNF. The CDR3, as DNA: TGTGCCAGCAGCCAAGTTCATAGCAATCAGCCCCAGAATTTT.

This clonotype was seen many times. The chain combines TRBV6-6 with TRBJ2-3; the match to TRBD2 covers 10 bases. This CDR3 contains 16 residues. With 4 bases clipped from V and 6 bases from J, the junction kept 10 bases outside the gene matches. Germline CDR1 is MNHNY and CDR2 is SVGAGI (reference sequence). The CDR3 sequence is CASSSHQLAGMDTQYF. CDR3 coding DNA: TGTGCCAGCAGTTCCCACCAACTAGCGGGGATGGATACGCAGTATTTT.